Listed below are T cell receptor beta chains from one sample, sequenced in a study of shared clonotypes between healthy human individuals. The repertoire was sequenced with immunoSEQ multiplex PCR; TCRdb's copy has only in-frame clones and lacks some. The sample includes hundreds of thousands of clones, around 96% seen only once; the top ten take 0.11%. The sequenced sample consisted of naive CD8+ T cells sorted from blood. Receptor source: a woman in her twenties or thirties in good health. The CDR3 runs from the conserved cysteine through the conserved F or W. Fields, in order: J gene, V gene, clone size, D gene, CDR3 protein, CDR3 DNA. D genes are given only for firm matches. Clone size is given for some rows only: seen once, a few or many times, or a class if the clone is expanded.

J: TRBJ2-7
V: TRBV19
size: .
D: .
CDR3: CATGTEGAYEQYF
DNA: TGTGCCACCGGCACGGAAGGAGCCTACGAGCAGTACTTC

J: TRBJ2-1
V: TRBV5-4
size: .
D: .
CDR3: CASSPRVLNVSYNEQFF
DNA: TGTGCCAGCAGCCCCCGGGTCCTAAATGTCTCCTACAATGAGCAGTTCTTC

J: TRBJ2-1
V: TRBV7-8
size: once
D: TRBD2
CDR3: CASSLITSGRPRLNNEQFF
DNA: TGTGCCAGCAGCTTAATCACCAGCGGGAGGCCCCGCCTGAACAATGAGCAGTTCTTC

J: TRBJ2-1
V: TRBV6-5
size: once
D: .
CDR3: CASTYASGKEQFF
DNA: TGTGCCAGCACCTATGCGTCAGGTAAAGAGCAGTTCTTC

J: TRBJ2-5
V: TRBV7-8
size: .
D: TRBD2
CDR3: CASSLELAGAQETQYF
DNA: TGTGCCAGCAGCTTAGAACTAGCGGGAGCTCAAGAGACCCAGTACTTC

J: TRBJ1-2
V: TRBV5-6
size: .
D: .
CDR3: CASSNLRDTQGGYTF
DNA: TGTGCCAGCAGCAATCTCCGGGACACCCAGGGTGGCTACACCTTC

J: TRBJ2-3
V: TRBV6-4
size: .
D: .
CDR3: CASSAGSFSTDTQYF
DNA: TGTGCCAGCAGTGCAGGGTCATTTAGCACAGATACGCAGTATTTT

J: TRBJ2-5
V: TRBV2
size: .
D: .
CDR3: CLSRVGTEETQYF
DNA: TGTCTCAGCAGGGTCGGGACCGAAGAGACCCAGTACTTC

J: TRBJ1-2
V: TRBV5-4
size: once
D: .
CDR3: CASGVFYGYTF
DNA: TGTGCCAGCGGAGTGTTCTATGGCTACACCTTC

J: TRBJ1-2
V: TRBV15
size: .
D: .
CDR3: CATSRTVDPERGYTF
DNA: TGTGCCACCAGCAGAACGGTCGACCCGGAACGTGGCTACACCTTC

J: TRBJ1-5
V: TRBV5-6
size: .
D: .
CDR3: CASSLFPGYSNQPQHF
DNA: TGTGCCAGCAGCTTGTTCCCAGGTTATAGCAATCAGCCCCAGCATTTT

J: TRBJ2-1
V: TRBV20-1
size: once
D: .
CDR3: CSAPYYNEQFF
DNA: TGCAGTGCTCCCTACTACAATGAGCAGTTCTTC

J: TRBJ2-7
V: TRBV11-2
size: .
D: .
CDR3: CASSLERTGTYEQYF
DNA: TGTGCCAGCAGCTTGGAGAGAACAGGGACCTACGAGCAGTACTTC

J: TRBJ2-1
V: TRBV19
size: .
D: TRBD2
CDR3: CASSIIGSGRTIYNEQFF
DNA: TGTGCCAGTAGTATAATAGGTAGCGGGAGGACTATTTACAATGAGCAGTTCTTC

J: TRBJ2-5
V: TRBV27
size: .
D: .
CDR3: CASSRGDSWETQYF
DNA: TGTGCCAGCAGCCGGGGTGATAGCTGGGAGACCCAGTACTTC

J: TRBJ2-5
V: TRBV5-5
size: .
D: .
CDR3: CASSPPDSQETQYF
DNA: TGTGCCAGCAGCCCACCGGACTCCCAAGAGACCCAGTACTTC

J: TRBJ2-1
V: TRBV19
size: .
D: .
CDR3: CASSIDRLNEQFF
DNA: TGTGCCAGTAGTATCGACAGGCTCAATGAGCAGTTCTTC

J: TRBJ2-7
V: TRBV4-2
size: .
D: .
CDR3: CASSQDPSENYEQYF
DNA: TGTGCCAGCAGCCAAGACCCTAGCGAGAACTACGAGCAGTACTTC

J: TRBJ2-7
V: TRBV27
size: .
D: .
CDR3: CASSLWDNSYEQYF
DNA: TGTGCCAGCAGTTTATGGGACAACTCCTACGAGCAGTACTTC

J: TRBJ2-2
V: TRBV9
size: .
D: .
CDR3: CASSGSGELFF
DNA: TGTGCCAGCAGCGGTTCCGGGGAGCTGTTTTTT

J: TRBJ1-5
V: TRBV7-2
size: .
D: .
CDR3: CASSPGVALSNQPQHF
DNA: TGTGCCAGCAGCCCGGGAGTAGCTCTTAGCAATCAGCCCCAGCATTTT

J: TRBJ2-7
V: TRBV5-1
size: .
D: .
CDR3: CASSFGRLLTYEQYF
DNA: TGCGCCAGCAGCTTCGGGCGGCTATTAACCTACGAGCAGTACTTC

J: TRBJ2-1
V: TRBV7-9
size: .
D: TRBD2
CDR3: CASSLWGGAYNEQFF
DNA: TGTGCCAGCAGCTTATGGGGGGGAGCCTACAATGAGCAGTTCTTC

J: TRBJ2-1
V: TRBV27
size: .
D: .
CDR3: CASSLETGVYNEQFF
DNA: TGTGCCAGCAGCCTAGAGACAGGAGTATACAATGAGCAGTTCTTC

J: TRBJ1-1
V: TRBV21-1
size: .
D: .
CDR3: CASSKEEGQNTEAFF
DNA: TGTGCCAGCAGCAAAGAAGAGGGCCAGAACACTGAAGCTTTCTTT

J: TRBJ2-3
V: TRBV28
size: .
D: TRBD2
CDR3: CASSLTSARSTDTQYF
DNA: TGTGCCAGCAGTCTCACTAGCGCCCGATCCACAGATACGCAGTATTTT

J: TRBJ2-5
V: TRBV4-1
size: .
D: .
CDR3: CASSLRGGETQYF
DNA: TGCGCCAGCAGCCTAAGAGGGGGGGAGACCCAGTACTTC

J: TRBJ1-5
V: TRBV4-1
size: once
D: TRBD1
CDR3: CASSQVVGQGAREPQHF
DNA: TGCGCCAGCAGCCAAGTGGTAGGACAGGGGGCGCGAGAGCCCCAGCATTTT